The 30 T cell receptor beta chains presented below share a single source sample, sequenced in a study of regulatory T cells in long-lasting Graves disease. Specified time point: persistent/refractory GD, antithyroid drugs over 5 years with positive TRAb. Generation of the TCR library employed RNA extracted from PBMCs. Both iRepertoire HTBI primers and Arm-PCR of CDR3 regions were used to build the TCR beta libraries. Each CDR3 protein gets one entry after TCRdb re-called the multiplex PCR reads with MiXCR. The table lists roughly 500,000 distinct CDR3 sequences, roughly 21% of them singletons. The specimen was peripheral blood mononuclear cells (PBMCs), collected when the disease was refractory, from a patient treated with antithyroid drugs. The source of these receptors is a female donor with Graves disease.

This clonotype occurred a few times. The CDR3 here is CASSSSMEQGPEAKNIQYF. In DNA form, the CDR3 reads TGTGCCAGCAGCTCTTCTATGGAACAGGGCCCCGAAGCCAAAAACATTCAGTACTTC. The chain combines TRBV9 with TRBJ2-4; D might be TRBD1 (6 bases). This CDR3 has 19 amino acids. CDR1 SGDLS and CDR2 YYNGEE come from the germline V gene. With 4 bases removed from V and 0 bases from J, the gap between germline ends came to 23 bases. Full variable domain (rest looked up from reference TRBV9 and TRBJ2-4): DSGVTQTPKHLITATGQRVTLRCSPRSGDLSVYWYQQSLDQGLQFLIQYYNGEERAKGNILERFSAQQFPDLHSELNLSSLELGDSALYFCASSSSMEQGPEAKNIQYFGAGTRLSVL.

This clonotype has at least ten counts. The CDR3 region is CASSPPQANQPQHF. The DNA of the CDR3 is TGTGCCAGCAGCCCCCCACAGGCCAATCAGCCCCAGCATTTT. The chain recombines TRBV28 with TRBJ1-5, with TRBD1 as a possible D gene (5 bases). V lost 6 bases and J 3 bases, leaving 12 bases between the germline ends. This CDR3 comprises 14 residues. Germline CDR1 and CDR2: MDHEN and SYDVKM. Filled out from reference TRBV28 and TRBJ1-5, the complete variable domain reads DVKVTQSSRYLVKRTGEKVFLECVQDMDHENMFWYRQDPGLGLRLIYFSYDVKMKEKGDIPEGYSVSREKKERFSLILESASTNQTSMYLCASSPPQANQPQHFGDGTRLSIL.

The rearrangement uses TRBV7-9 and TRBJ2-5, with D perhaps TRBD1 or TRBD2 (8 bases each). This CDR3 region has 19 residues. V lost 8 bases and J lost 2, with 30 bases in between. CDR1 is SEHNR, CDR2 FQNEAQ, per germline (reference sequence). Written as DNA, the CDR3 is TGTGCCAGCTATAAAAAAGCTCGGGGGGGACAGGACCCACAAGAGACCCAGTACTTC. Its translation: CASYKKARGGQDPQETQYF.

Details on this clonotype: This is likely a read error, given that the CDR3 carries no conserved phenylalanine or tryptophan at its end. The chain is built from TRBV6-1 and TRBJ2-7; 8 bases align to TRBD2. CDR1 and CDR2 (germline): MNHNS, SASEGT. CDR3 length equals 15 residues. V gave up 5 bases and J gave up 4 bases; unmatched junction bases: 10. The CDR3 bases are TGTGCCAGCAGTACTCCTCACTCGGGAGGGTACGAGCAGTACCTC. Protein sequence: CASSTPHSGGYEQYL.

This clonotype was counted at least ten times. The chain uses TRBV27 and TRBJ2-5; D unclear. Trimming took 4 bases from V and 4 from J, leaving 25 bases between them. The CDR3 spans 18 residues. Per germline, CDR1 MNHEY and CDR2 SMNVEV (reference sequence). Written as DNA, the CDR3 is TGTGCCAGCAGTTCCCAATCCCGACGACCCTTCCTGGGAGAGACCCAGTACTTC. Translating it yields CASSSQSRRPFLGETQYF.

This clonotype was counted at least ten times. The rearrangement links TRBV12-3 or TRBV12-4 to TRBJ2-5; possibly TRBD1 or TRBD2 for D (6 bases each). V lost 5 bases and J 4 bases, leaving 17 bases between the germline ends. The CDR3 runs to 15 residues. CDR3 protein: CASSPEGGRRETQYF. The CDR3, as DNA: TGTGCCAGCAGTCCCGAAGGGGGGCGGAGAGAGACCCAGTACTTC.

The J gene is TRBJ2-5, the V gene TRBV29-1; 9 bases agree with TRBD1. Unmatched junction bases numbered 3, after V lost 3 bases and J lost 4 bases. This CDR3 comprises 13 residues. CDR1 is SQVTM and CDR2 is ANQGSEA in the germline V gene. The CDR3 bases are TGCAGCGTTGAGCACAGGGGGCGAGAGACCCAGTACTTC. Protein product: CSVEHRGRETQYF. The whole variable domain, remainder taken from reference TRBV29-1 and TRBJ2-5, is SAVISQKPSRDICQRGTSLTIQCQVDSQVTMMFWYRQQPGQSLTLIATANQGSEATYESGFVIDKFPISRPNLTFSTLTVSNMSPEDSSIYLCSVEHRGRETQYFGPGTRLLVL.

This clonotype was recorded at least ten times. V gene TRBV7-2 combines with J gene TRBJ2-4; no clear D. The CDR3 is made up of 13 amino acids. Trimming pared 3 bases from V and 10 bases from J, leaving 13 bases between. Germline V gene data show CDR1 as SGHTA and CDR2 as FQGNSA. In DNA, the CDR3 is TGTGCCAGCAGCTTTGACCCCGGGCGGATTCAGTACTTC. It encodes CASSFDPGRIQYF.

This clonotype occurred many times. The V gene is TRBV29-1, the J gene TRBJ2-2; 14 bases are shared with TRBD2. This CDR3 region has 17 residues. Germline CDR1 and CDR2: SQVTM and ANQGSEA. V dropped 7 bases and J dropped 0; count of bases not matched to a gene: 7. This chain's CDR3 is CSALLGLAGANTGELFF. The CDR3, as DNA: TGCAGCGCCCTCTTGGGACTAGCGGGAGCGAACACCGGGGAGCTGTTTTTT.

The chain couples TRBV7-9 to TRBJ2-2; the D call may be TRBD1 or TRBD2 (6 bases each). Trimming removed 4 bases from V and 5 bases from J, with 23 bases in between. The CDR3 loop spans 18 amino acids. CDR1 SEHNR and CDR2 FQNEAQ come from the germline V gene (reference sequence). The CDR3 is CASSSVPKGGQQTGELFF. For the CDR3, the DNA is TGTGCCAGCAGCTCCGTACCCAAGGGAGGACAGCAGACCGGGGAGCTGTTTTTT.

In its sample, this clonotype was seen a few times. The chain links TRBV3-1 to TRBJ1-1; no definite D call. This CDR3 comprises 14 residues. V was clipped by 2 bases and J by 1 base, with 8 bases between them. Germline V lookup: CDR1 LGHDT, CDR2 YNNKEL (reference sequence). The CDR3 reads CASSQMWGNTEAFF. In nucleotides, the CDR3 is TGTGCCAGCAGCCAAATGTGGGGGAACACTGAAGCTTTCTTT.

There are many counts of this clonotype. The V gene is TRBV6-1, the J gene TRBJ1-5; 7 bases agree with TRBD1. Germline V CDR1 and CDR2: MNHNS, SASEGT. The CDR3 contains 15 residues. J gave up 3 bases and V 5 bases, and 7 bases lay outside the gene matches. The CDR3 DNA reads as TGTGCCAGCAGTCCCACAGGGGCCGTCAATCAGCCCCAGCATTTT. Translated, it gives CASSPTGAVNQPQHF.

A remark on this clonotype: Possible read error: a much larger clone is one base away. The V gene is TRBV10-3, the J gene TRBJ2-7; D ambiguous. This CDR3 contains 12 residues. Per the germline V gene, CDR1 is ENHRY and CDR2 is SYGVKD. CDR3 loop: CAISESPYGQYF. CDR3 DNA sequence: TGTGCCATCAGTGAGTCTCCCTACGGGCAGTACTTC.

The table lists this clonotype with a few counts. The chain employs TRBV4-3 and TRBJ1-6; D is ambiguous. Germline V lookup: CDR1 LGHNA, CDR2 YSLEER. The CDR3 covers 14 residues. With 2 bases removed from V and 5 bases from J, the gap between germline ends came to 7 bases. CDR3 coding DNA: TGCGCCAGCAGCCAAAACAAGAATAATTCACCCCTCCACTTT. The encoded protein is CASSQNKNNSPLHF.

Comment on this clonotype: A much more abundant neighbour one base away suggests this may be a read error. V and J are TRBV6-1 and TRBJ1-2; no clear D gene. Germline values: CDR1 MNHNS, CDR2 SASEGT. V was trimmed by 10 bases and J by 3 bases, leaving 15 bases between them. CDR3 length equals 13 residues. DNA of the CDR3: TGTGCCATCAGCGACCTAGGCGACTATGGCTACACCTTC. Its protein product is CAISDLGDYGYTF.

This clonotype was seen more than once but under ten times. J is TRBJ2-7 and V is TRBV29-1; D possibly corresponds to TRBD2 (5 bases). The CDR3 consists of 13 residues. CDR1 is SQVTM, CDR2 ANQGSEA, per germline. V was pared by 6 bases and J by 1 base, with 13 bases between. The CDR3 sequence is CSVSRTGSYEQYF. The CDR3 DNA reads as TGCAGCGTCTCTAGGACTGGTTCCTACGAGCAGTACTTC.

This clonotype was counted between two and nine times. This chain connects TRBV5-6 to TRBJ2-2, with 9 bases lining up with TRBD1. CDR1 and CDR2 from the germline V gene are SGHDT and YYEEEE. V shed 0 bases, J shed 4 bases, and the junction held 4 bases outside the gene matches. CDR3 length equals 16 residues. The CDR3, as DNA: TGTGCCAGCAGCTTGGGGACAGGGGACTTCACCGGGGAGCTGTTTTTT. Translation: CASSLGTGDFTGELFF.

The rearrangement uses TRBV10-3 and TRBJ2-5; D might be TRBD1 or TRBD2, each matching 5 bases. This CDR3 spans 14 amino acids. Germline assignment: CDR1 ENHRY and CDR2 SYGVKD. The V gene lost 8 bases and the J gene lost 0 bases, with 13 bases spanning the gap. The CDR3: CAISGREYQETQYF. CDR3 bases: TGTGCCATCTCGGGCAGGGAGTACCAAGAGACCCAGTACTTC.

This clonotype was counted between two and nine times. V usage is TRBV20-1 and J usage is TRBJ2-5, with D possibly being TRBD1 (6 bases). Trimming stripped 3 bases from V and 2 bases from J, with 19 bases between. Germline V gene data show CDR1 as DFQATT and CDR2 as SNEGSKA (reference sequence). The CDR3 is 16 amino acids. As DNA, the CDR3 is TGCAGTGCTAGCCTATCCGGGACAAGATATCAAGAGACCCAGTACTTC. It translates to CSASLSGTRYQETQYF.

The chain combines TRBV7-2 with TRBJ2-7; 12 bases line up with TRBD1. The CDR3 has 12 amino acids. Germline-derived CDR1 and CDR2 are SGHTA and FQGNSA. V was pared by 6 bases and J by 11 bases, with 5 bases of the junction left unmatched. For the CDR3, the DNA is TGTGCCAGCAGATGGGACAGGGGGCACAAGTACTTC. Residues: CASRWDRGHKYF.

CDR3 sequence reads: CASSHRPTAYEQYF. The CDR3 nucleotides read TGTGCCAGCAGCCATAGACCTACCGCCTACGAGCAGTACTTC. The chain joins TRBV3-1 to TRBJ2-7; D not resolved. This CDR3 has 14 residues. Germline V CDR1 and CDR2: LGHDT, YNNKEL (reference sequence). Trimming took 3 bases from V and 2 from J, leaving 11 bases between them.

This rearrangement joins TRBV5-6 to TRBJ2-5; a weak D match, TRBD1 (5 bases). The CDR3 sequence is 14 residues long. With 2 bases removed from V and 1 base from J, the gap between germline ends came to 9 bases. Germline V CDR1 and CDR2: SGHDT, YYEEEE. This CDR3 reads CASSFRVTQETQYF. DNA for the CDR3: TGTGCCAGCAGCTTCAGGGTAACCCAAGAGACCCAGTACTTC.

This clonotype came up many times. One end of the junction is discordant with germline, which a read error may explain. The chain employs TRBV12-3 or TRBV12-4 and TRBJ2-7; no definite D call. The CDR3 consists of 13 residues. This CDR3 is CASSLGTEGSGLF. The CDR3 DNA reads as TGTGCCAGCAGTTTGGGCACGGAAGGGTCCGGTCTCTTC.

This clonotype was seen ten or more times. This sequence joins TRBV28 and TRBJ2-7; 9 bases match TRBD1. V gave up 7 bases and J gave up 4 bases; unmatched junction bases: 8. Per germline, CDR1 MDHEN and CDR2 SYDVKM. This CDR3 has 14 amino acids. In nucleotides, the CDR3 is TGTGCCAGCAATAAGGACAGGGGTGTTTACGAGCAGTACTTC. It is translated as CASNKDRGVYEQYF.

This clonotype occurred many times. As DNA, the CDR3 is TGTGCCACCAGTGAAGGGGGAAGTAATGAAAAACTGTTTTTT. This encodes CATSEGGSNEKLFF. The chain employs TRBV24-1 and TRBJ1-4; a weak D match, TRBD1 (6 bases). Trimming removed 4 bases from V and 4 bases from J, with 9 bases in between. Germline V CDR1 and CDR2: KGHDR, SFDVKD. The CDR3 extends over 14 amino acids.

The J gene is TRBJ1-5, the V gene TRBV12-3 or TRBV12-4; the D is unclear. CDR3 length equals 15 residues. V lost 8 bases and J lost 0, with 14 bases in between. The CDR3 loop reads CASGIQKDSNQPQHF. CDR3 in DNA: TGTGCCAGCGGTATACAGAAAGATAGCAATCAGCCCCAGCATTTT.

This clonotype was detected only a few times. The chain couples TRBV27 to TRBJ2-2; D not resolved. Germline CDR1 and CDR2: MNHEY and SMNVEV (reference sequence). CDR3 size: 11 residues. The V end lost 8 bases, the J end lost 8 bases, and 9 bases lay between the germline ends. Written as DNA, the CDR3 is TGTGCCAGCCGCCGGTTTGGGGAGCTGTTTTTT. It codes for CASRRFGELFF.

The chain has TRBV19 and TRBJ2-1; the match to TRBD1 covers 8 bases. J gave up 5 bases and V 3 bases, and 9 bases lay outside the gene matches. CDR1 is LNHDA and CDR2 is SQIVND in the germline V gene (reference sequence). This CDR3 comprises 16 residues. As DNA, the CDR3 is TGTGCCAGTAGTATGCTCCCCGGACAGGGTAACAATGAGCAGTTCTTC. It specifies CASSMLPGQGNNEQFF. The whole variable domain, filled in from reference TRBV19 and TRBJ2-1, reads DGGITQSPKYLFRKEGQNVTLSCEQNLNHDAMYWYRQDPGQGLRLIYYSQIVNDFQKGDIAEGYSVSREKKESFPLTVTSAQKNPTAFYLCASSMLPGQGNNEQFFGPGTRLTVL.

The rearrangement links TRBV9 to TRBJ1-3; D remains unclear. The CDR3 loop spans 14 amino acids. CDR1 is SGDLS, CDR2 YYNGEE, per germline. The germline V and J ends were trimmed by 3 bases and 0 bases, with 7 bases remaining between them. CDR3 protein: CASSGARSGNTIYF. The CDR3 DNA reads TGTGCCAGCAGCGGTGCGCGCTCTGGAAACACCATATATTTT.

This clonotype was detected ten times or more. The chain has TRBV12-3 or TRBV12-4 and TRBJ2-5, with a tentative D call TRBD2 (6 bases). The CDR3 is 16 amino acids. Trimming stripped 6 bases from V and 2 bases from J, with 19 bases between. The CDR3 spells CASSFAGWTKQETQYF. As DNA, the CDR3 is TGTGCCAGCAGCTTCGCGGGGTGGACAAAACAAGAGACCCAGTACTTC.